The sequence of this T cell receptor beta chain was determined in a study of Ad26.COV2.S vaccination and SARS-CoV-2 variants. As to treatment: around 19 received Ad26.COV2.S at low or high dose, single or two shots; about 5 received placebo; per-sample allocation not given. Collection of the samples took place on day 63 after the first injection of vaccine or placebo. It was an adult aged 18-55 years in Boston who was the donor. Libraries were prepared by immunoSEQ multiplex PCR; TCRdb keeps only in-frame clonotypes and omits some of them. The sample consists of hundreds of thousands of clones, roughly nine tenths of them appearing once. The V gene lost 4 bases and the J gene lost 4 bases, with 14 bases spanning the gap. The CDR3 consists of 15 residues. Germline lookup yields CDR1 LGHDT and CDR2 YNNKEL (reference sequence).

This sequence joins TRBV3-1 (or the pseudogene TRBV3-2) and TRBJ1-5; weak D call: TRBD1 (5 bases). The source is a person between 18 and 59 years old who received the Ad26.COV2.S COVID-19 vaccine or a placebo. Specimen: peripheral blood, collected in a trial of Ad26.COV2.S vaccine versus placebo. CDR3 DNA sequence: TGTGCCAGCAGCCCCCCACAGGATTTAAATCAGCCCCAGCATTTT. Amino acids: CASSPPQDLNQPQHF.